This TCR beta chain is drawn from a study of spatial heterogeneity in lung cancer. Study-level information: Compared with alpha-chain sequences, beta-chain sequences were consistently detected in greater numbers.

The study tagged each TCR cDNA molecule with a unique molecular identifier. Using its own MiXCR run on the 5' RACE reads, TCRdb lists one record per CDR3 protein. This sample has roughly 49,000 distinct CDR3 sequences, with less than 8.5% found just once. Overall study results and limits: Among blood samples, ubiquitous expanded tumor TCRs appeared more at resection than at follow-up.

Described time point: sample taken at primary tumor resection. Tumor, nontumor lung or frozen PBMC supplied whole RNA that was sequenced unsorted. This clonotype has at least ten counts. What it recognizes is unknown. The receptor comes from a female donor with early-stage non-small cell lung cancer. Sequenced material: PBMCs, taken at surgery.

The DNA for the CDR3 is TGTGCCAGCAGTTTATTGTCTTGGGGTGGGGGAAACACTGAAGCTTTCTTT. Translated, it gives CASSLLSWGGGNTEAFF. The genes are TRBV28 and TRBJ1-1; D may be TRBD1 (5 bases). The germline V and J ends were trimmed by 1 base and 2 bases, with 17 bases remaining between them. The germline V gene has CDR1 MDHEN and CDR2 SYDVKM. There are 17 residues in the CDR3.